This TCR beta chain stems from a study of identical twins. This CDR3 contains 14 residues. From germline, CDR1 is MNHNS and CDR2 SASEGT. V shed 4 bases, J shed 7 bases, and the junction held 7 bases outside the gene matches. The sample holds a few counts of this clonotype. TCRdb fed the 5' RACE reads into MiXCR, producing one record per CDR3 protein. The table records about 470,000 distinct CDR3 sequences, more than 20% of them present only once. This same sample was also part of a study on T cells expressing NK-cell markers. That paper adds: It was from sorted CD3+CD56+NKG2C+, CD3+CD56+NKG2C- and CD3+CD56-NKG2C+ T cells that TCR beta repertoires came. As a fraction of CD8+ T cells, dominant NKG2C+ clonotypes reached about 1.0-7.5% in six donors.

V and J are TRBV6-1 and TRBJ1-5, with 7 bases identical to TRBD1. This clonotype originated in a woman aged 18-30 years in good health. Input material: CD4+ T cells sorted from blood. DNA of the CDR3: TGTGCCAGCAGTGGACAGGGAGGGATGCAGCCCCAGCATTTT. This codes for CASSGQGGMQPQHF.